Sequencing of this T cell receptor (beta chain) was carried out in a study of cytotoxic CD8 clonotypes in ibrutinib-treated CLL. Measured with immunoSEQ multiplex PCR; TCRdb has only the in-frame clones, and not every one. Of hundreds of thousands of clones listed, roughly 71% are singletons. V lost 2 bases and J lost 4, with 8 bases in between. Germline V lookup: CDR1 SGHAT, CDR2 FQNNGV. The CDR3 is 13 amino acids. Frozen PBMC stocks contributed approximately 2.1 micrograms of genomic DNA to the TCR beta libraries. This material consisted of PBMCs, taken after 36 months of ibrutinib treatment. This clonotype was sampled from a human donor with chronic lymphocytic leukemia. The gene calls are TRBV11-2 and TRBJ1-2; D unresolved. The CDR3 DNA reads TGTGCCAGCAGCTTATCGCCTGTCTATGGCTACACCTTC. Amino acid sequence: CASSLSPVYGYTF.